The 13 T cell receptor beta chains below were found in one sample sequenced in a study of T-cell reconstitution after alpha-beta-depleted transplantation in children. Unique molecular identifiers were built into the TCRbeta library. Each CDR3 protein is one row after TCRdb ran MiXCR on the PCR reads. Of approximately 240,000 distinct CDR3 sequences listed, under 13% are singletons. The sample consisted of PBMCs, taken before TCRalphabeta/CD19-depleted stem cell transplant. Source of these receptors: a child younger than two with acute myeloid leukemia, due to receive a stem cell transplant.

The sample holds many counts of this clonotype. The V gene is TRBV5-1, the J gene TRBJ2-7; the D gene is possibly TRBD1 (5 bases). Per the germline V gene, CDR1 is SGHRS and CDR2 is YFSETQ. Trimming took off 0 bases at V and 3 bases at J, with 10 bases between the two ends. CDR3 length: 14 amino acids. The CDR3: CASSLEGSYYEQYF. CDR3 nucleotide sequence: TGCGCCAGCAGCTTGGAGGGGTCATACTACGAGCAGTACTTC.

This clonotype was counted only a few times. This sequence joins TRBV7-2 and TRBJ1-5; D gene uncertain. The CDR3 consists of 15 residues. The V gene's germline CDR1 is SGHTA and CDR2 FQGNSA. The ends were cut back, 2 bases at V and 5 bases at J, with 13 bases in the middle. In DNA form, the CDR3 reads TGTGCCAGCAGCTTATCCCCCCGGGGAGATCAGCCCCAGCATTTT. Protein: CASSLSPRGDQPQHF.

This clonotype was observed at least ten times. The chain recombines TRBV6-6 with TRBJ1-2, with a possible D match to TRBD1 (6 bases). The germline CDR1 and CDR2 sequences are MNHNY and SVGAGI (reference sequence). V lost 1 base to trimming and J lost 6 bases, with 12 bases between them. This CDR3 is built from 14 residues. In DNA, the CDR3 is TGTGCCAGCAGTTACTTTTCAGGGGTTGATGGCTACACCTTC. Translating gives CASSYFSGVDGYTF.

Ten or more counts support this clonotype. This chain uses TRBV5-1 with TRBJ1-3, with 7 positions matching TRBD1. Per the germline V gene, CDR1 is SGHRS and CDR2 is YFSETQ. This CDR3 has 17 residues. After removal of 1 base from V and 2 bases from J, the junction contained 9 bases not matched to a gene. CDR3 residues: CASSLWADRTTGNTIYF. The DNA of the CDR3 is TGCGCCAGCAGCTTGTGGGCGGACAGGACTACTGGAAACACCATATATTTT.

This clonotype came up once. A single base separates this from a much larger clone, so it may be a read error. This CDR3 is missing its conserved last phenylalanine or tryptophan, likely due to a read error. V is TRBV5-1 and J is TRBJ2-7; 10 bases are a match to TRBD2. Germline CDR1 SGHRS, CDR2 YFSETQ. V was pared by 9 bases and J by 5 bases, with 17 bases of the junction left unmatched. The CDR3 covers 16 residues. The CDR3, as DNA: TGCGCCACCAAACCACCAGCGGGAGGGCCTTACCACGAGCAGTACCTC. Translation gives CATKPPAGGPYHEQYL.

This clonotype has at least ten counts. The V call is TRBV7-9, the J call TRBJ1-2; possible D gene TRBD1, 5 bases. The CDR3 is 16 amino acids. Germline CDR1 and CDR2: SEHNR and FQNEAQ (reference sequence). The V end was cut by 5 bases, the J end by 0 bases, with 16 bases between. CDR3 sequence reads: CASSPGWGEANYGYTF. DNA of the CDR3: TGTGCCAGCAGCCCGGGATGGGGGGAAGCTAACTATGGCTACACCTTC.

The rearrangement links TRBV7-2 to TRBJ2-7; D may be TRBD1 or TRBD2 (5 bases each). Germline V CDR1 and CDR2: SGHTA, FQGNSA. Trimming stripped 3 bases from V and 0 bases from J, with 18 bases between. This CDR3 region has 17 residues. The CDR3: CASSLGSVIRGSYEQYF. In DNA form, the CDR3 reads TGTGCCAGCAGCTTGGGGAGTGTTATAAGGGGCTCCTACGAGCAGTACTTC.

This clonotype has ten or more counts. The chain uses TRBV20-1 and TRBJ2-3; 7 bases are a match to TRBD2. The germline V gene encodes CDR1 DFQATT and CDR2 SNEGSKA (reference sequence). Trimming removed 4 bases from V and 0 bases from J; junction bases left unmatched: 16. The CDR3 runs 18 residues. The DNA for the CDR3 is TGCAGTGCTATCGGGCGACTAGCAGCGGCGAGGAGCACAGATACGCAGTATTTT. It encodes CSAIGRLAAARSTDTQYF.

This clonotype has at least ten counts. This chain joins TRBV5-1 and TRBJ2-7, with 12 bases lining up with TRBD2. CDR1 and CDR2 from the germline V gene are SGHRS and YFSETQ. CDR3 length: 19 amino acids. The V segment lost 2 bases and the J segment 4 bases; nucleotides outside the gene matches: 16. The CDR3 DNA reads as TGCGCCAGCAGCTTCCGGATATCGACCCGGACTAGCGGGGTTTACGAGCAGTACTTC. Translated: CASSFRISTRTSGVYEQYF.

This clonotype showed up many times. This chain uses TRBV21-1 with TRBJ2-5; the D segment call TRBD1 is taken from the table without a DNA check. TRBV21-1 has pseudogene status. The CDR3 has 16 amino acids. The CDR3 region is CASSAQRPTGGETQYF. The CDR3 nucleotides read TGTGCCAGCAGCGCCCAAAGGCCCACAGGGGGAGAGACCCAGTACTTC.

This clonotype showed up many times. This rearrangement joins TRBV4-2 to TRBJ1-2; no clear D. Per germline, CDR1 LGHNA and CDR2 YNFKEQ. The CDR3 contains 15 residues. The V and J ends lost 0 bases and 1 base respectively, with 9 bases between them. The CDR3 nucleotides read TGTGCCAGCAGCCAAGATCCGGCCGGTAACTATGGCTACACCTTC. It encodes CASSQDPAGNYGYTF.

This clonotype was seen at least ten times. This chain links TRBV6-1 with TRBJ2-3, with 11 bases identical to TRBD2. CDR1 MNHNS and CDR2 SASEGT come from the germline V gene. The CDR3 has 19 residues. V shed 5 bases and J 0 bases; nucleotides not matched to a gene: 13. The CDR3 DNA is TGTGCCAGCAGTAGGTCTGGACTAGCGGGTTCGCAAAGCACAGATACGCAGTATTTT. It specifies CASSRSGLAGSQSTDTQYF.

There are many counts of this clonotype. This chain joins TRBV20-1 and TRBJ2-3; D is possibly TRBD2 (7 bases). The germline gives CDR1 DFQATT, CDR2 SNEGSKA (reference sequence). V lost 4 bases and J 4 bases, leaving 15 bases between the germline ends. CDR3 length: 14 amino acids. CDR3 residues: CSAIVGGAADTQYF. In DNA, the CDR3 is TGCAGTGCTATTGTTGGGGGGGCCGCAGATACGCAGTATTTT.